This TCR beta chain comes out of a study of CD8 T cells in Susac syndrome. Overall study results and limits: It was acknowledged by the study that relatively few individuals were included in its TCR sequencing and HLA analysis.

In the multiple sclerosis control group, patients were treatment-naive and had stable or active relapsing-remitting disease. Isolation of CD8+ and CD4+ T cells was performed negatively, whereas enrichment of TEMRA cells was done by FACS. As for this clonotype: What it binds is unknown.

A quantity of about 0.5 to 1 ug RNA underwent reverse transcription using random hexamers. The method of amplification for TCR beta CDR3 was immunoSEQ multiplex PCR, covering 54 Vbeta and 13 Jbeta. TCRdb used MiXCR to reprocess the immunoSEQ multiplex PCR reads, holding one entry per CDR3 protein. The repertoire has under 350,000 distinct CDR3 sequences, around 90% of them found once; the top ten carry 0.065%. The CDR3 is made up of 13 amino acids. In germline, CDR1 is SGHTA, CDR2 FQGNSA. Unmatched junction bases numbered 10, after V lost 7 bases and J lost 8 bases. This receptor was identified in a human donor with multiple sclerosis. Sequenced: CD4+ T cells from PBMCs. The chain joins TRBV7-2 to TRBJ1-2; TRBD1 matches at 7 bases. Here the CDR3 DNA reads TGTGCCAGCACCTTCCCAGGGGGGAGCGGCTACACCTTC. This sequence encodes CASTFPGGSGYTF.